These 2 T cell receptor beta chains came from one sample sequenced in a study of blood T cell repertoires in COVID-19. Assay used: immunoSEQ multiplex PCR; TCRdb lists only in-frame clones, some missing. This table has some 130,000 clones, 90% appearing once. Sequencing was done on a sample of peripheral blood. Receptors were obtained from a man in his fifties or sixties with active COVID-19.

V is TRBV6-5 and J is TRBJ1-2, with a weak D call TRBD1 (6 bases). Deletions cut 0 bases from V and 1 base from J, with 12 bases between. The CDR3 is made up of 16 amino acids. The germline CDR1 and CDR2 sequences are MNHEY and SVGAGI. The CDR3 protein is CASSYSIGGYNYGYTF. CDR3 in DNA: TGTGCCAGCAGTTACTCGATTGGGGGCTATAACTATGGCTACACCTTC.

This chain connects TRBV27 to TRBJ2-3, with D possibly matching TRBD2 (7 bases). The CDR3 sequence is 16 residues long. V gave up 0 bases and J gave up 6 bases, with 16 bases separating them. Germline lookup yields CDR1 MNHEY and CDR2 SMNVEV (reference sequence). Written as DNA, the CDR3 is TGTGCCAGCAGTTTATCCTTAGGCGGGGGCGCGGATACGCAGTATTTT. Residues: CASSLSLGGGADTQYF.